The T cell receptor beta chain described here comes from a study of control samples from healthy donors and cancer patients. Using immunoSEQ multiplex PCR, the repertoire was profiled, and TCRdb retains in-frame clones only, with some absent. The sample includes approximately 180,000 clones, roughly 92% of them seen just once. Sequenced: blood. This TCR derives from a woman aged 18 to 35 in good health.

The CDR3 DNA is TGCGCCAGCCGGGGACCCTCCTCTGGAAACACCATATATTTT. Its protein is CASRGPSSGNTIYF. The chain recombines TRBV10-2 with TRBJ1-3; tentatively, D is TRBD1 (5 bases). With 8 bases removed from V and 0 bases from J, the gap between germline ends came to 11 bases. The germline V gene has CDR1 WSHSY and CDR2 SAAADI. This CDR3 has 14 residues.